Presented here are 10 T cell receptor beta chains from one specimen sequenced in a study of cytomegalovirus exposure and HLA in healthy donors. 13 Jbeta primers and 60 Vbeta primers were used for the PCR. Generated by immunoSEQ multiplex PCR, the TCRdb table keeps only in-frame clones and is missing some. The sample consists of approximately 170,000 clones, around 75% of them appearing once. The sequencing sample was made of PBMCs. The origin of the receptors is a woman aged 25 to 39 in good health and CMV-seropositive.

The chain carries TRBV19 and TRBJ2-7; TRBD2 aligns across 9 bases. Germline CDR1 reads LNHDA; CDR2 reads SQIVND (reference sequence). Unmatched junction bases numbered 5, after V lost 5 bases and J lost 3 bases. The CDR3 contains 14 residues. CDR3 sequence (DNA): TGTGCCAGTAGTGAAGGACTAGCGCGCTACGAGCAGTACTTC. Translating gives CASSEGLARYEQYF.

The V gene is TRBV2, the J gene TRBJ2-7; 7 nucleotides align to TRBD1. This CDR3 contains 15 residues. After removal of 6 bases from V and 6 bases from J, the junction contained 14 bases not matched to a gene. Germline values: CDR1 SNHLY, CDR2 FYNNEI. The CDR3 sequence is CASRETTGKQGEQYF. CDR3 nucleotides: TGTGCCAGCAGGGAGACGACAGGGAAGCAGGGCGAGCAGTACTTC. The whole variable domain, remainder taken from reference TRBV2 and TRBJ2-7, is EPEVTQTPSHQVTQMGQEVILRCVPISNHLYFYWYRQILGQKVEFLVSFYNNEISEKSEIFDDQFSVERPDGSNFTLKIRSTKLEDSAMYFCASRETTGKQGEQYFGPGTRLTVT.

CDR3 in amino acids: CASSQDQAGGNTGELFF. As DNA, the CDR3 is TGCGCCAGCAGCCAAGATCAAGCGGGGGGGAACACCGGGGAGCTGTTTTTT. This sequence joins TRBV4-1 and TRBJ2-2, with 9 bases lining up with TRBD2. V shed 0 bases and J 1 base; nucleotides not matched to a gene: 3. The germline V gene encodes CDR1 MGHRA and CDR2 YSYEKL. The CDR3 contains 17 residues.

This rearrangement joins TRBV5-6 to TRBJ2-5; D call uncertain. CDR1 is SGHDT, CDR2 YYEEEE, per germline. This CDR3 is built from 14 residues. Trimming took 0 bases from V and 0 from J, leaving 6 bases between them. CDR3 region: CASSLDRDQETQYF. In DNA form, the CDR3 reads TGTGCCAGCAGCTTGGACCGGGACCAAGAGACCCAGTACTTC. Full variable domain (remainder filled in from reference TRBV5-6 and TRBJ2-5): DAGVTQSPTHLIKTRGQQVTLRCSPKSGHDTVSWYQQALGQGPQFIFQYYEEEERQRGNFPDRFSGHQFPNYSSELNVNALLLGDSALYLCASSLDRDQETQYFGPGTRLLVL.

J is TRBJ2-7 and V is TRBV28, with 7 bases lining up with TRBD1. V shed 6 bases and J 2 bases; nucleotides not matched to a gene: 7. Per the germline V gene, CDR1 is MDHEN and CDR2 is SYDVKM. The CDR3 is made up of 14 amino acids. The CDR3: CASRPTGSTYEQYF. The CDR3 bases are TGTGCCAGCAGACCGACAGGGTCCACCTACGAGCAGTACTTC. The full variable domain, with the rest looked up from reference TRBV28 and TRBJ2-7, is DVKVTQSSRYLVKRTGEKVFLECVQDMDHENMFWYRQDPGLGLRLIYFSYDVKMKEKGDIPEGYSVSREKKERFSLILESASTNQTSMYLCASRPTGSTYEQYFGPGTRLTVT.

This chain links TRBV19 with TRBJ2-1, with D maybe TRBD2 (7 bases). Germline loops: CDR1 LNHDA, CDR2 SQIVND (reference sequence). This CDR3 has 14 amino acids. The V end lost 2 bases, the J end lost 6 bases, and 11 bases lay between the germline ends. CDR3 sequence reads: CASSIRGAFNEQFF. The CDR3 region has the DNA TGTGCCAGTAGTATACGGGGGGCGTTCAATGAGCAGTTCTTC. The full variable domain, with the rest looked up from reference TRBV19 and TRBJ2-1, is DGGITQSPKYLFRKEGQNVTLSCEQNLNHDAMYWYRQDPGQGLRLIYYSQIVNDFQKGDIAEGYSVSREKKESFPLTVTSAQKNPTAFYLCASSIRGAFNEQFFGPGTRLTVL.

The chain employs TRBV27 and TRBJ1-5, with D unclear. Trimming pared 3 bases from V and 3 bases from J, leaving 12 bases between. In germline, CDR1 is MNHEY, CDR2 SMNVEV (reference sequence). The CDR3 loop spans 15 amino acids. CDR3 residues: CASSFSGGPNQPQHF. DNA for the CDR3: TGTGCCAGCAGTTTTAGTGGAGGGCCCAATCAGCCCCAGCATTTT.

DNA of the CDR3: TGTGCCAGCAGCGTAAGGGGAAGCAGCTCCGAAGCTTTCTTT. Its translation is CASSVRGSSSEAFF. The chain has TRBV9 and TRBJ1-1; perhaps TRBD1 as D (5 bases). The germline CDR1 and CDR2 sequences are SGDLS and YYNGEE. Trimming took off 1 base at V and 8 bases at J, with 15 bases between the two ends. CDR3 size: 14 residues.

V is TRBV7-9 and J is TRBJ2-5; 7 nucleotides line up with TRBD1. This CDR3 spans 15 amino acids. J lost 5 bases, V lost 4 bases, and 10 bases had no gene match. CDR1 is SEHNR and CDR2 is FQNEAQ in the germline V gene (reference sequence). CDR3 residues: CASSYPETGIETQYF. The CDR3 DNA follows: TGTGCCAGCAGCTACCCCGAGACAGGGATCGAGACCCAGTACTTC.

This chain connects TRBV27 to TRBJ1-2, with 9 positions matching TRBD1. V gave up 6 bases and J gave up 8 bases; unmatched junction bases: 4. The CDR3 loop spans 12 amino acids. Germline CDR1 MNHEY, CDR2 SMNVEV (reference sequence). The CDR3 is CASSFTGGGYTF. In nucleotides, the CDR3 is TGTGCCAGCAGCTTTACAGGGGGCGGCTACACCTTC.